This T cell receptor beta chain was captured by sequencing in a study of blood T cell repertoires in COVID-19. Overall study context: Whether acute or convalescent, the COVID-19 samples came from the United States, Italy and Spain. Sources were T cells, B-cell-depleted T cells, or PBMCs; the material itself was cDNA or gDNA.

Recruited during active infection, patients (from Seattle) were subsequently followed longitudinally. Authors' data handling: Estimated nucleated cell counts came from reference gene primer amplification. Measured with immunoSEQ multiplex PCR; TCRdb has only the in-frame clones, and not every one. The DNA was the basis for D and trimming; V, J and clone size are from that table. The data hold about 210,000 clones, with 82% observed a single time. Germline CDR1 KGHSH, CDR2 LQKENI. V was shortened by 6 bases and J by 3 bases, with 12 bases between the two germline ends. The length of the CDR3 is 13 residues. For this clone: The sample holds other DNA sequences that translate to the same CDR3.

The source is a woman aged 70-85 years with COVID-19, enrolled during active disease. The chain links TRBV18 to TRBJ2-7; weak D call: TRBD1 (6 bases). What was sequenced was peripheral blood. As DNA, the CDR3 is TGTGCCAGCTCCCCGGACAGTAGCTACGAGCAGTACTTC. Protein product: CASSPDSSYEQYF. Looking up the rest from reference TRBV18 and TRBJ2-7 gives the full variable domain: NAGVMQNPRHLVRRRGQEARLRCSPMKGHSHVYWYRQLPEEGLKFMVYLQKENIIDESGMPKERFSAEFPKEGPSILRIQQVVRGDSAAYFCASSPDSSYEQYFGPGTRLTVT.